These 5 T cell receptor beta chains were all obtained from the same sample, sequenced in a study of long-term antiretroviral therapy in people with HIV. Survey-level immunoSEQ v3.0 assays were run. TCRdb keeps only in-frame clones here, not all; method: immunoSEQ multiplex PCR. Of 35,000 to 45,000 clones in the sample, about 93% were seen once. The sample here was unsorted PBMCs, taken 4.1 years after starting antiretroviral therapy. Receptor source: a woman between 45 and 65 years old with HIV.

The rearrangement joins TRBV15 to TRBJ2-7, with D possibly being TRBD1 (6 bases). Trimming shortened V by 4 bases and J by 0 bases, and 10 bases separated the two germline ends. From germline, CDR1 is LNHNV and CDR2 YYDKDF (reference sequence). There are 14 residues in the CDR3. The CDR3 sequence is CATSMEQGSYEQYF. CDR3 DNA: TGTGCCACCAGCATGGAACAGGGCTCCTACGAGCAGTACTTC. The variable domain in full, with the rest retrieved from reference TRBV15 and TRBJ2-7, is DAMVIQNPRYQVTQFGKPVTLSCSQTLNHNVMYWYQQKSSQAPKLLFHYYDKDFNNEADTPDNFQSRRPNTSFCFLDIRSPGLGDTAMYLCATSMEQGSYEQYFGPGTRLTVT.

This chain joins TRBV27 and TRBJ2-1; D not certain. V was cut by 1 base and J by 5 bases, with 15 bases left in between. The germline gives CDR1 MNHEY, CDR2 SMNVEV (reference sequence). The CDR3 has 16 amino acids. The CDR3 sequence: CASSLWGILENNEQFF. The CDR3 coding sequence is TGTGCCAGCAGTTTATGGGGTATCCTGGAAAACAATGAGCAGTTCTTC.

The J gene is TRBJ2-1, the V gene TRBV2, with TRBD1 matching over 7 bases. Germline CDR1 reads SNHLY; CDR2 reads FYNNEI. Unmatched junction bases numbered 10, after V lost 4 bases and J lost 4 bases. The CDR3 is 16 residues long. The CDR3 DNA follows: TGTGCCAGCAGTGCCGGCCGACAGGGCCAATACAATGAGCAGTTCTTC. This codes for CASSAGRQGQYNEQFF.

This rearrangement joins TRBV7-9 to TRBJ2-7; TRBD1 agrees at 8 bases. This CDR3 comprises 14 residues. From germline, CDR1 is SEHNR and CDR2 FQNEAQ (reference sequence). V was clipped by 2 bases and J by 1 base; unmatched bases: 1. CDR3 coding DNA: TGTGCCAGCAGCTTACGGGACAGGTCCTACGAGCAGTACTTC. Amino acids: CASSLRDRSYEQYF.

V and J are TRBV2 and TRBJ2-7; perhaps TRBD2 as D (5 bases). The germline gives CDR1 SNHLY, CDR2 FYNNEI. This CDR3 has 14 residues. V lost 4 bases, J lost 0 bases, and 10 bases lay in between. Here the CDR3 reads CASSGTFLSYEQYF. As DNA, the CDR3 is TGTGCCAGCAGTGGGACTTTCCTCTCCTACGAGCAGTACTTC.